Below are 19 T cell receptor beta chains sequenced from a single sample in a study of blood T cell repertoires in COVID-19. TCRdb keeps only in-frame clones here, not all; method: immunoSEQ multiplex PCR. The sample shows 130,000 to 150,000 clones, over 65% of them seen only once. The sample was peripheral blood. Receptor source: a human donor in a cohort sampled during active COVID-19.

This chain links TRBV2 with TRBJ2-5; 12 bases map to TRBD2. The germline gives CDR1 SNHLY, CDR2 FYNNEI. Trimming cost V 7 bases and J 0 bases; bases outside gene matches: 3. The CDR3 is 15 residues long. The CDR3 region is CASNLAGGYQETQYF. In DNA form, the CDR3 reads TGTGCCAGCAATCTAGCGGGAGGGTACCAAGAGACCCAGTACTTC.

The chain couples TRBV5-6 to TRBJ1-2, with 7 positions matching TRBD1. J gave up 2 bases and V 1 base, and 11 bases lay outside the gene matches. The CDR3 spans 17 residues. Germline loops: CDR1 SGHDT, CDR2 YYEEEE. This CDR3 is CASSLFGWDSYNYGYTF. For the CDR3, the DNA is TGTGCCAGCAGCTTGTTCGGGTGGGACAGCTACAACTATGGCTACACCTTC.

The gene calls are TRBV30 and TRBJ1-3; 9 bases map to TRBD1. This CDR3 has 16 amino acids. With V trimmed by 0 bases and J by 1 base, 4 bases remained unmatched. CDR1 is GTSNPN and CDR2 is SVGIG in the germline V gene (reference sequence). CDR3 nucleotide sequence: TGTGCCTGGAGTGTTAGGGACAGGGAATCTGGAAACACCATATATTTT. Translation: CAWSVRDRESGNTIYF.

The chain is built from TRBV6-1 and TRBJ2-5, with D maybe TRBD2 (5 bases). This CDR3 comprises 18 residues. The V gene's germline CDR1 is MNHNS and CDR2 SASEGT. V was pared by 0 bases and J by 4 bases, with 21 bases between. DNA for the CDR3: TGTGCCAGCAGTGAAGCGAGATTAATAGCGATACCCTCAGAGACCCAGTACTTC. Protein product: CASSEARLIAIPSETQYF.

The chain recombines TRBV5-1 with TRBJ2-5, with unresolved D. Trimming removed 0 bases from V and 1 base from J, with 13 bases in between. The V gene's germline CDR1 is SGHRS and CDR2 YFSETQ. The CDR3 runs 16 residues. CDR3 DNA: TGCGCCAGCAGCTTGGATATATGGGCCTCCCAAGAGACCCAGTACTTC. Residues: CASSLDIWASQETQYF. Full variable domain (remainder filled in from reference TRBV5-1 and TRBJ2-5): KAGVTQTPRYLIKTRGQQVTLSCSPISGHRSVSWYQQTPGQGLQFLFEYFSETQRNKGNFPGRFSGRQFSNSRSEMNVSTLELGDSALYLCASSLDIWASQETQYFGPGTRLLVL.

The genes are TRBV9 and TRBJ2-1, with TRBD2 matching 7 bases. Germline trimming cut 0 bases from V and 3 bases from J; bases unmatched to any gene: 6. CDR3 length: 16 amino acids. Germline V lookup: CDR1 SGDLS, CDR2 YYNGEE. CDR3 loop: CASSVEGGSVYNEQFF. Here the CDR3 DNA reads TGTGCCAGCAGCGTAGAGGGCGGGAGCGTCTACAATGAGCAGTTCTTC.

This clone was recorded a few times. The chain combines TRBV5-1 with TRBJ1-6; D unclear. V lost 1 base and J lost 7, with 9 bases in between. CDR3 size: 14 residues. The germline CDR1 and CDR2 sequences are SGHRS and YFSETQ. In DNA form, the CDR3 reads TGCGCCAGCAGCTTGTATACTGAAAATTCACCCCTCCACTTT. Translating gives CASSLYTENSPLHF.

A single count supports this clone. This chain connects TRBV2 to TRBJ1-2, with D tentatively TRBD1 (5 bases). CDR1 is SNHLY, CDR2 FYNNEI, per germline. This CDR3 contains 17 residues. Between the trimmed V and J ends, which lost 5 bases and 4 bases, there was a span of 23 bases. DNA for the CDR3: TGTGCCAGCAGTCCTGGGGGGGGGTCTATTCTGATCTATGGCTACACCTTC. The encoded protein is CASSPGGGSILIYGYTF.

CDR3 loop: CAISVGDSGELFF. The CDR3 DNA sequence: TGTGCCATCAGTGTGGGGGACTCCGGGGAGCTGTTTTTT. The genes are TRBV10-3 and TRBJ2-2; a possible D gene is TRBD2 (6 bases). This CDR3 has 13 amino acids. Between the trimmed V and J ends, which lost 4 bases and 6 bases, there was a span of 9 bases. Germline V CDR1 and CDR2: ENHRY, SYGVKD.

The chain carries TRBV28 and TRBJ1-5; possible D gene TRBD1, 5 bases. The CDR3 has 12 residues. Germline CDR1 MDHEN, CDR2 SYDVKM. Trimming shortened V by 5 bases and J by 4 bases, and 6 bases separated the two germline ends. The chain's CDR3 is CASSAGNQPQHF. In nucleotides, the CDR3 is TGTGCCAGCAGTGCAGGGAATCAGCCCCAGCATTTT.

The CDR3: CASSPMPLGGGTEAFF. In DNA form, the CDR3 reads TGTGCCAGCAGCCCCATGCCTTTGGGGGGGGGCACTGAAGCTTTCTTT. The chain joins TRBV7-8 to TRBJ1-1, with D possibly being TRBD1 (5 bases). This CDR3 is 16 amino acids long. Germline CDR1 and CDR2: SGHVS and FQNEAQ. Trimming left V 5 bases short and J 4 bases short, with 20 bases between.

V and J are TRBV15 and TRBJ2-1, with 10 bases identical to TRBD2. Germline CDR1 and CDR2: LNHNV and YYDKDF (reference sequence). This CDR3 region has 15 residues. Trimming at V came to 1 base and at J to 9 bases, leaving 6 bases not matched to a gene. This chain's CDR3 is CATSRAIAGGSEQFF. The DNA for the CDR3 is TGTGCCACCAGCAGAGCAATAGCGGGAGGTAGTGAGCAGTTCTTC.

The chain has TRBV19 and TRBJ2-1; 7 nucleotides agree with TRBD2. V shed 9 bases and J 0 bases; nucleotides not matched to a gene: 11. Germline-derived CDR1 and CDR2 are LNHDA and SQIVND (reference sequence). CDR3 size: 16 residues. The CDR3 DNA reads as TGTGCCAGCCAACCTAGGCGCGGGAGCTCCTACAATGAGCAGTTCTTC. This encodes CASQPRRGSSYNEQFF.

The CDR3 DNA reads as TGCGCCAGCAGCTCCAGGACTAGCGGGGGTGAGACCCAGTACTTC. This sequence encodes CASSSRTSGGETQYF. The chain employs TRBV5-1 and TRBJ2-5, with 13 bases that match TRBD2. Trimming at V came to 3 bases and at J to 5 bases, leaving 4 bases not matched to a gene. This CDR3 spans 15 amino acids. The germline gives CDR1 SGHRS, CDR2 YFSETQ.

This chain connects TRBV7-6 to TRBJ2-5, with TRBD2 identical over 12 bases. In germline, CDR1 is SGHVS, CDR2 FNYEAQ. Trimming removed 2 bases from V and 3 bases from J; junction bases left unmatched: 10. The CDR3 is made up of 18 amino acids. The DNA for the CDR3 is TGTGCCAGCAGCTTACACCTCCGACTAGCGGGAGTTAAAGAGACCCAGTACTTC. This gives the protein CASSLHLRLAGVKETQYF.

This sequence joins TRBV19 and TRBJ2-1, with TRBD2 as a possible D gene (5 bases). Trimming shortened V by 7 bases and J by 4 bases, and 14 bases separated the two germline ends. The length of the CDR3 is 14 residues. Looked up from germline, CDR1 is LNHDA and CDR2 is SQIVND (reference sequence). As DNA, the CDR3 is TGTGCCAGTACTACCAAAGGCGGGTACAATGAGCAGTTCTTC. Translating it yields CASTTKGGYNEQFF.

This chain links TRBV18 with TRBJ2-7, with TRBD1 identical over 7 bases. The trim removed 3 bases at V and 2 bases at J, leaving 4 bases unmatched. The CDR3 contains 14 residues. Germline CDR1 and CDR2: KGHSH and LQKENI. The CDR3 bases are TGTGCCAGCTCACCCCCGGGACAGACCTACGAGCAGTACGTC. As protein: CASSPPGQTYEQYV.

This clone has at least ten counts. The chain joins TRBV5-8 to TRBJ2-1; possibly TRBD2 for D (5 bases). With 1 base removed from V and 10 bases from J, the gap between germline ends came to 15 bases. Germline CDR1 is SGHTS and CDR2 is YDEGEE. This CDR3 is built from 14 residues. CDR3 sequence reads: CASSLRGGAEEQFF. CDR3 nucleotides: TGTGCCAGCAGCTTGAGAGGAGGAGCGGAGGAGCAGTTCTTC.

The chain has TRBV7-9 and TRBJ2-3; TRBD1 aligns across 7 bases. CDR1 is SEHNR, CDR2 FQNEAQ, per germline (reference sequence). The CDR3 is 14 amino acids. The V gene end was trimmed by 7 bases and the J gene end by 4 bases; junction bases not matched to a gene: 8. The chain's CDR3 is CASNNGGTADTQYF. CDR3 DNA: TGTGCCAGCAACAACGGTGGGACAGCAGATACGCAGTATTTT.